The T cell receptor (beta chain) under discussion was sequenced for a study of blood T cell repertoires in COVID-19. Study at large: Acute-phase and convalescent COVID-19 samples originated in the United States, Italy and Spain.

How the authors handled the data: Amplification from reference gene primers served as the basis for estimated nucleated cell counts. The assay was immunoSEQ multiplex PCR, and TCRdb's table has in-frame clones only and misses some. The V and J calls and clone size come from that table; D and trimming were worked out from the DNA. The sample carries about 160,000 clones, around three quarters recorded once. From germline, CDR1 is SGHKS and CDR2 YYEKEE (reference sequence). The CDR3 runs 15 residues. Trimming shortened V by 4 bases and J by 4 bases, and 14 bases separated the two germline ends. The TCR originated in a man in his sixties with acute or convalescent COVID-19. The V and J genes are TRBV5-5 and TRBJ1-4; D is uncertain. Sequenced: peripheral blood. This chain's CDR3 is CASSPRGSNNEKLFF. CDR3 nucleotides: TGTGCCAGCAGCCCCCGGGGTAGTAATAATGAAAAACTGTTTTTT.